The entry below gives a single T cell receptor beta chain sequence along with its context. Its antigen target is currently unknown. Per-base qualities were not stored, and no clone one base away is much larger. Participants in the prospective study were aged about 18 to 89 years, lived in about two dozen United States geographic areas, and enrolled through a virtual design. In the prospective study, participants were assigned to cohorts based on the clinical history participants reported in a screening survey and a study questionnaire. Recovered participants in ImmuneRACE Cohort 3 were defined by two consecutive negative NP/OP PCR tests, clearance by a healthcare professional, or resolution of symptoms. Each participant in the prospective study had whole blood, serum and a nasopharyngeal or oropharyngeal swab collected by mobile phlebotomists. Additional blood draws and questionnaires over a 2-month period could optionally be provided by prospective study participants. Prospective study blood samples were shipped either frozen or at room temperature before DNA extraction.

This record comes from a study of blood T cell repertoires in COVID-19 (TCRdb year 2020). With regard to the full study: Collaborator samples came from the United States, Italy and Spain and covered acute and convalescent phases of COVID-19. The repertoires were released in a freely available public database meant as a resource for research on the immune response to SARS-CoV-2. Subjects who had been exposed to COVID-19, were actively infected with it, or had recovered from it provided the deeply sampled blood TCRbeta repertoires that made up the dataset. The sample metadata nearly always contained a de-identified subject ID, COVID-19 status, age in years and sex. Where available, HLA class I and class II types were taken from metadata supplied by the sample provider and were not determined by assay-based typing. Samples were obtained from the ongoing ImmuneRACE study (first 160 participants) and from approximately 1,200 subjects provided by 6 global collaborators. The material from the prospective study consisted of cDNA or gDNA derived from T cells, B-cell-depleted T cells, or PBMCs.

TCRbeta CDR3 regions were amplified from genomic DNA using the immunoSEQ Assay, a bias-controlled multiplex PCR. Per the authors' processing: Nucleated cell counts per sample were estimated from amplification of reference gene primers within the assay. To quantify the absolute abundance of each unique TCRbeta CDR3 rearrangement, sequence reads were collapsed and filtered. For each sample, productive Simpson clonality was calculated as the square root of Simpson's diversity index over productive rearrangements. Drawn from immuneACCESS, this table holds only the in-frame rearrangements with V and J called that TCRdb kept. Clones are partly lost; checked studies trace under half to an unresolved V gene and leave the rest unexplained. V and J calls and clone size come straight from that table; D and trimming were deduced from the DNA. A total of about 230,000 clones appear in this sample, more than 75% of them only once. Jointly, the top ten make up about 14% of the sample.

Beyond this particular receptor, the publication reports: The quantity of clinical and demographic metadata differed by source and by participant and was supplied without curation.

Per the germline V gene, SGHVS is the CDR1 and FQNEAQ is the CDR2. Relative to germline, V is missing 2 bases and J is missing 5 bases, with 8 bases of the junction outside any gene match. Inclusive of the bounding cysteine and phenylalanine, the CDR3 is 15 residues long. Solely the CDR3 DNA is kept, with 45 bases framed from the first base. The origin of this receptor is a man aged 18 to 29 who had recovered from COVID-19. The chain is made from TRBV7-8 and TRBJ2-7; 8 bases in the junction line up with TRBD2. Sequencing was done on a sample of PBMCs or T cells enriched from blood (not recorded which). For the CDR3, the sequence is CASSLTGQRGNEQYF. The sequenced DNA: TGTGCCAGCAGCTTAACCGGACAGCGGGGGAACGAGCAGTACTTC.